Described below is a single T cell receptor (beta chain) sequence and its context. The junction departs from germline at one end; a sequencing error may be responsible. Three rounds of nested PCR, following a modified ARM-PCR protocol, produced the TCRbeta library. TCRdb called the multiplex PCR reads again in MiXCR, with one record for every CDR3 protein. Of 70,000 or so distinct CDR3 sequences detected, 50% to 60% appear once; the ten largest clones hold about 19%. This sample's RNA came from whole unsorted tissue. This CDR3 is 14 amino acids long. CDR1 and CDR2 from the germline V gene are MNHEY and SVGAGI. This sample was taken from a study of tumor and adjacent non-tumor tissue in lung cancer. Study overall: The patients, around 10 men and 5 women, were about 31 to 76 with stage I to III disease.

The J gene is TRBJ1-1, the V gene TRBV6-5, with D perhaps matching TRBD1 (5 bases). This receptor was obtained from a man aged 50-59 years with non-small cell lung cancer. Specimen: lung tumor tissue. CDR3 residues: CASCYSGQNTEALF. The CDR3 DNA reads TGTGCCAGCTGTTATTCGGGGCAGAACACTGAAGCTTTATTT.